This is a list of T cell receptor beta chains from one sample in a study of tumor-infiltrating lymphocytes in primary liver carcinoma. One entry per CDR3 protein results from TCRdb running MiXCR on the multiplex PCR reads. The table has roughly 24,000 distinct CDR3 sequences, around 77% seen once. The specimen was liver tumor tissue from sampling region 5. The receptor set was obtained from a woman aged 25 to 39 with primary liver carcinoma and hepatitis B virus infection. CDR3s leave out the opening cysteine and the closing phenylalanine or tryptophan.

v_call	j_call	cdr3_aa
TRBV4-3	TRBJ2-7	ASSQDRWTGQEQY
TRBV11-1	TRBJ2-6	GSPPSGANVLT
TRBV29-1	TRBJ2-1	CALRYYNKQF
TRBV2	TRBJ1-1	ASSDQGNIEAF
TRBV28	TRBJ1-2	ASSPEGQIYGYT
TRBV4-2	TRBJ2-1	ASSQDVGAGVNNEQF
TRBV9	TRBJ2-5	ASGLRTGRVTQY
TRBV10-3	TRBJ1-2	AISVGNYGYT
TRBV11-3	TRBJ2-3	ANSSGSGRDTDTQY
TRBV7-8	TRBJ2-1	ASSSIPRLGGNEQF
TRBV4-3	TRBJ2-7	ASSQAETGGHISYEQY
TRBV11-2	TRBJ1-1	ASSAQDRGRKRCSNTEAF
TRBV12-3/TRBV12-4	TRBJ2-3	ASSVGRSTDTQY
TRBV6-1	TRBJ1-4	ASRDRGGPEKLF
TRBV6-2/TRBV6-3	TRBJ2-2	ASSFSYGQTAGDFV